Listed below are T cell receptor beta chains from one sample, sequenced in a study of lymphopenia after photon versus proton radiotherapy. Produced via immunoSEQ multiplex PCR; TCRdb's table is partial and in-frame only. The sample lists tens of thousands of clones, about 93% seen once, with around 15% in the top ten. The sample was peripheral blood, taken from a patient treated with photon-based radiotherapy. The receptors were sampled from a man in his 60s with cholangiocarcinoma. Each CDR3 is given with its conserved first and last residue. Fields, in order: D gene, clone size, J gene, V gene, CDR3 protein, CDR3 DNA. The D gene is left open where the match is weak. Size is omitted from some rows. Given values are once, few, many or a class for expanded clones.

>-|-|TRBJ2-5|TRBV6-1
CASSDARHRETQYF
TGTGCCAGCAGTGACGCCAGACACAGGGAGACCCAGTACTTC
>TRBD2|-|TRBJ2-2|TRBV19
CASRLWGGPGNTGELFF
TGTGCCAGCCGTTTATGGGGAGGGCCGGGGAACACCGGGGAGCTGTTTTTT
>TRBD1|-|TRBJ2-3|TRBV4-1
CASSQALDRGTSQYF
TGCGCCAGCAGCCAAGCCCTCGACAGGGGAACATCTCAGTATTTT
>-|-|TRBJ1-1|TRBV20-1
CSARSTEAFF
TGCAGTGCTAGAAGCACTGAAGCTTTCTTT
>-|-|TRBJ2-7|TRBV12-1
CASNRGPGRNEQYF
TGTGCCAGCAACCGGGGACCAGGTAGAAACGAGCAGTACTTC
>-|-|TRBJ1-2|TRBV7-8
CASSFSDSNYGYTF
TGTGCCAGCAGCTTTTCGGATAGTAACTATGGCTACACCTTC
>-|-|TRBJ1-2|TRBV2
CASSDRGRYGFLNYGYAF
TGTGCCAGCAGTGACAGGGGCCGGTACGGCTTCTTAAACTATGGCTACGCCTTC
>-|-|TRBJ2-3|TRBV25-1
CASWGIGPDTQYF
TGTGCCAGCTGGGGAATCGGACCAGATACGCAGTATTTT
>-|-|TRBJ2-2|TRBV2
CASSEIGRNTGELFF
TGTGCCAGCAGTGAAATCGGAAGGAACACCGGGGAGCTGTTTTTT
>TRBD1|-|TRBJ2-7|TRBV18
CASSPATGASEQYF
TGTGCCAGCTCACCGGCAACAGGGGCCTCCGAGCAGTACTTC
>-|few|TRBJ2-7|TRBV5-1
CASSLVGSSYEQYF
TGCGCCAGCAGCTTGGTGGGAAGCTCCTACGAGCAGTACTTC
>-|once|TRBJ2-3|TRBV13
CASSQCRETRADTQYF
TGTGCCAGCAGCCAATGCCGGGAGACCCGCGCAGATACGCAGTATTTT
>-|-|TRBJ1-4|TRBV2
CASQGGGSNNEKLFF
TGTGCCAGCCAAGGGGGGGGCAGCAATAATGAAAAACTGTTTTTT
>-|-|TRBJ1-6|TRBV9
CASSARGQGNSPLHF
TGTGCCAGCAGCGCCCGAGGCCAGGGAAATTCACCCCTCCACTTT
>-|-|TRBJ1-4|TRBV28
CASSFRAGRGNEKLFF
TGTGCCAGCAGTTTTCGCGCGGGACGGGGGAATGAAAAACTGTTTTTT
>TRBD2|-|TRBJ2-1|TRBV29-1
CSVEARLGGGSYNEQFF
TGCAGCGTTGAAGCACGCTTGGGGGGGGGCTCCTACAATGAGCAGTTCTTC
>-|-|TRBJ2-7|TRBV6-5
CASSYYPVRGYEQYF
TGTGCCAGCAGTTACTACCCTGTCAGGGGCTACGAGCAGTACTTC
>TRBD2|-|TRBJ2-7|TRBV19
CASSTAGGSSYEQYF
TGTGCCAGTAGCACCGCGGGGGGTAGCTCCTACGAGCAGTACTTC
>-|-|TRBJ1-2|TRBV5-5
CASSLTDFAGDGYTF
TGTGCCAGCAGCTTAACGGATTTCGCGGGGGATGGCTACACCTTC
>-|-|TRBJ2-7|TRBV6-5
CASSYAGTSSYEQYF
TGTGCCAGCAGTTACGCGGGGACAAGCTCCTACGAGCAGTACTTC
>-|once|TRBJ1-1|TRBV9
CASSPIGGTSYTEAFF
TGTGCCAGCAGCCCCATTGGAGGGACCAGTTACACTGAAGCTTTCTTT
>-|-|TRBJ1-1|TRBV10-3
CAISELSNYPEAFF
TGTGCCATCAGTGAGTTGTCCAATTATCCTGAAGCTTTCTTT
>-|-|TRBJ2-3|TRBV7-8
CASSLFVKVGDTQYF
TGTGCCAGCAGCTTATTTGTGAAAGTGGGAGATACGCAGTATTTT
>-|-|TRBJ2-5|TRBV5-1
CASSFSGGIETQYF
TGCGCCAGCAGCTTCTCCGGGGGCATAGAGACCCAGTACTTC
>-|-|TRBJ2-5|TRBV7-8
CASSLASIQETQYF
TGTGCCAGCAGCTTAGCCAGTATACAAGAGACCCAGTACTTC
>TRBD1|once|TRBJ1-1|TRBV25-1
CASRKQGGNTEAFF
TGTGCCAGCAGAAAACAGGGGGGGAACACTGAAGCTTTCTTT
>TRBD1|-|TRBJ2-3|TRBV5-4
CASSLPGQSTDTQYF
TGTGCCAGCAGCTTACCGGGACAGTCCACAGATACGCAGTATTTT
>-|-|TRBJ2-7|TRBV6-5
CASRSPQGHYEQYF
TGTGCCAGCAGATCACCTCAGGGGCACTACGAGCAGTACTTC
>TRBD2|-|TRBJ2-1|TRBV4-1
CASSPAGGRVNEQFF
TGCGCCAGCAGCCCAGCGGGGGGGCGCGTCAATGAGCAGTTCTTC
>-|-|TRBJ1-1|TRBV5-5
CASSLGGTSDSEAFF
TGTGCCAGCAGCTTGGGCGGAACTTCGGACAGTGAAGCTTTCTTT
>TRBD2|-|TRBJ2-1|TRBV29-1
CSVERGLAGVNEQFF
TGCAGCGTTGAAAGGGGGCTAGCGGGAGTAAATGAGCAGTTCTTC
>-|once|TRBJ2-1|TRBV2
CASSDHQDEQFF
TGTGCCAGCAGTGATCACCAGGACGAGCAGTTCTTC
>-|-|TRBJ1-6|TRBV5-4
CASSLLGDDLVLHF
TGTGCCAGCAGCCTCCTGGGTGACGATTTGGTCCTCCACTTT
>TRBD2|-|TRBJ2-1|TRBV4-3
CASSPLGTSEDNEQFF
TGCGCCAGCAGCCCCTTAGGTACTAGCGAGGACAATGAGCAGTTCTTC
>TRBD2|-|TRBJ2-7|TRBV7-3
CASRLRGLEVYEQYF
TGTGCCAGCAGGTTGAGAGGACTAGAGGTCTACGAGCAGTACTTC
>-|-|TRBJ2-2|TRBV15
CATSRDWTGTGELFF
TGTGCCACCAGCAGAGATTGGACGGGTACCGGGGAGCTGTTTTTT
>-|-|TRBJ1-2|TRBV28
CASSSGLVYGYTF
TGTGCCAGCAGTTCCGGACTCGTCTATGGCTACACCTTC
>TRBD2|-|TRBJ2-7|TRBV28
CASSLPGTKNEQYF
TGTGCCAGCAGTTTACCGGGGACTAAAAACGAGCAGTACTTC
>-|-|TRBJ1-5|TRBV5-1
CASSPTTGQPQHF
TGCGCCAGCAGCCCTACTACGGGACAGCCCCAGCATTTT
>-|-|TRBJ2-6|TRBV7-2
CASSLGSGANVLTF
TGTGCCAGCAGCTTGGGGTCTGGGGCCAACGTCCTGACTTTC
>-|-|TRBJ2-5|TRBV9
CASSVGTAPRGETQYF
TGTGCCAGCAGCGTAGGGACAGCCCCAAGGGGGGAGACCCAGTACTTC
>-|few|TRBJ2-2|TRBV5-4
CASSLGAGPTGELFF
TGTGCCAGCAGCTTGGGGGCAGGGCCGACCGGGGAGCTGTTTTTT
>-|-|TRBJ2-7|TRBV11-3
CASSFLGTPNYEQYF
TGTGCCAGCAGCTTCCTGGGGACACCTAACTACGAGCAGTACTTC
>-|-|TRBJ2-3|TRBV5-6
CASSPAPADTQYF
TGTGCCAGCAGCCCCGCCCCGGCAGATACGCAGTATTTT
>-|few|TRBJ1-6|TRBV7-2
CASSTETDSNSPLHF
TGTGCCAGCAGCACCGAGACGGATTCTAATTCACCCCTCCACTTT
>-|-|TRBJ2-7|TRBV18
CASSPDGYEQYF
TGTGCCAGCTCACCAGACGGCTACGAGCAGTACTTC
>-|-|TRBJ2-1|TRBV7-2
CASSTDSYNEQFF
TGTGCCAGCAGCACAGACTCCTACAATGAGCAGTTCTTC
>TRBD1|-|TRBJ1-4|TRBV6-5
CASSRTGKNEKLFF
TGTGCCAGCAGCAGGACAGGGAAGAATGAAAAACTGTTTTTT
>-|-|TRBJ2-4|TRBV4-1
CASSQEETVAKNIQYF
TGCGCCAGCAGCCAAGAAGAGACAGTAGCCAAAAACATTCAGTACTTC
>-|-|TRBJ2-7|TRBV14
CASSQVRDKPYEQYF
TGTGCCAGCAGCCAAGTACGGGACAAGCCCTACGAGCAGTACTTC
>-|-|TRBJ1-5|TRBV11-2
CASSLGADQPQHF
TGTGCCAGCAGCTTGGGGGCGGATCAGCCCCAGCATTTT
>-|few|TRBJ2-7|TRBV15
CATSRARPGQGYEQYF
TGTGCCACCAGCAGAGCACGCCCGGGGCAGGGCTACGAGCAGTACTTC
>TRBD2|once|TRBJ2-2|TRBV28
CASSLAGLAGGSTGELFF
TGTGCCAGCAGTTTAGCGGGACTAGCGGGAGGGAGCACCGGGGAGCTGTTTTTT
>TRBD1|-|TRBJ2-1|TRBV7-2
CASSRQGARNEQFF
TGTGCCAGCAGCAGACAGGGGGCTAGGAATGAGCAGTTCTTC
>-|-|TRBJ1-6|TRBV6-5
CASSYPMSGSPLHF
TGTGCCAGCAGTTACCCAATGTCTGGGTCACCCCTCCACTTT